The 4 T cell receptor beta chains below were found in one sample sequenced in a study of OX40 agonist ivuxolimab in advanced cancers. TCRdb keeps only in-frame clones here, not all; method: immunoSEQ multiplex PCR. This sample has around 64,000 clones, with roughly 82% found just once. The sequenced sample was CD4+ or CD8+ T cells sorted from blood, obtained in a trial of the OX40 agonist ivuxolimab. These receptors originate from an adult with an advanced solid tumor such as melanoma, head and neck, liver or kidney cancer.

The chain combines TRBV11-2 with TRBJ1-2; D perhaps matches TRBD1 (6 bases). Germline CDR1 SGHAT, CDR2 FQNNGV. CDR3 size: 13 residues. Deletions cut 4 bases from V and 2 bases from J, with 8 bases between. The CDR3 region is CASSWGPNYGYTF. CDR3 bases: TGTGCCAGCAGCTGGGGGCCCAACTATGGCTACACCTTC.

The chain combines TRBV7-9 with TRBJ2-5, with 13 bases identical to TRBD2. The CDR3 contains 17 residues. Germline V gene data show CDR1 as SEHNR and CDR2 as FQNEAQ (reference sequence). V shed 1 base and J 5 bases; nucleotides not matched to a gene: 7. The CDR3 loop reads CASSLELAGGPEETQYF. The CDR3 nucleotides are TGTGCCAGCAGCTTAGAACTAGCGGGGGGGCCGGAGGAGACCCAGTACTTC. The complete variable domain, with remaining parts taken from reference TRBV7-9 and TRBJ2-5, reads DTGVSQNPRHKITKRGQNVTFRCDPISEHNRLYWYRQTLGQGPEFLTYFQNEAQLEKSRLLSDRFSAERPKGSFSTLEIQRTEQGDSAMYLCASSLELAGGPEETQYFGPGTRLLVL.

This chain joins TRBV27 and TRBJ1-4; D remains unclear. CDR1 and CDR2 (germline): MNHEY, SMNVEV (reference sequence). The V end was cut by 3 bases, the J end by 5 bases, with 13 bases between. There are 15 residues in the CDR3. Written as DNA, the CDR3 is TGTGCCAGCAGTTTTTTTGGTAACCGGAATGAAAAACTGTTTTTT. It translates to CASSFFGNRNEKLFF.

In nucleotides, the CDR3 is TGTGCCAGCAGCTTATTGGGGCGGGAAGCGTACACCGGGGAGCTGTTTTTT. Translating gives CASSLLGREAYTGELFF. The chain joins TRBV11-3 to TRBJ2-2, with a weak D call TRBD2 (6 bases). Trimming cost V 2 bases and J 3 bases, with 16 bases left between them. Per germline, CDR1 SGHNT and CDR2 YENEEA. The length of the CDR3 is 17 residues.